These 27 T cell receptor beta chains originate from one sample sequenced in a study of radiation and T cells in renal cell carcinoma. Documented time point: blood 2 weeks post-SBRT. The treatment here: 15 Gy SBRT to primary tumor, nephrectomy 4 weeks later. Assay: immunoSEQ multiplex PCR; the TCRdb copy retains only in-frame clones and omits some. Altogether about 130,000 clones are present, approximately 85% being singletons, with the ten largest covering 4.5% to 7%. This specimen consisted of blood, obtained from a patient whose treatment included radiotherapy and nephrectomy. These receptors originate from a man over 45 with renal cell carcinoma.

Worth noting for this clone: Other DNA sequences in the same sample also yield this CDR3. This chain links TRBV7-9 with TRBJ2-5; 8 bases are shared with TRBD2. The CDR3 extends over 14 amino acids. With V trimmed by 4 bases and J by 2 bases, 3 bases remained unmatched. Per the germline V gene, CDR1 is SEHNR and CDR2 is FQNEAQ (reference sequence). The chain's CDR3 is CASSSPGGQETQYF. DNA of the CDR3: TGTGCCAGCAGCTCCCCGGGGGGGCAAGAGACCCAGTACTTC.

The chain carries TRBV6-5 and TRBJ1-5; D remains unclear. In germline, CDR1 is MNHEY, CDR2 SVGAGI. Trimming removed 5 bases from V and 7 bases from J, with 9 bases in between. The CDR3 consists of 12 residues. The CDR3 region has the DNA TGTGCCAGCAGTGGGCCCGACCAGCCCCAGCATTTT. Protein: CASSGPDQPQHF.

The V gene is TRBV19, the J gene TRBJ1-4; TRBD1 is a possible D gene (5 bases). CDR3 length: 14 residues. V was trimmed by 1 base and J by 7 bases, leaving 10 bases between them. Per the germline V gene, CDR1 is LNHDA and CDR2 is SQIVND (reference sequence). The CDR3 DNA reads as TGTGCCAGTAGTATAGGGGGGAATCGTGAAAAACTGTTTTTT. Residues: CASSIGGNREKLFF.

This chain connects TRBV11-2 to TRBJ2-7, with 11 positions matching TRBD2. CDR1 and CDR2 (germline): SGHAT, FQNNGV. The CDR3 consists of 14 residues. Trimming removed 5 bases from V and 2 bases from J; junction bases left unmatched: 2. This chain's CDR3 is CASSRLAGTYEQYF. CDR3 DNA: TGTGCCAGCAGCCGACTAGCGGGAACCTACGAGCAGTACTTC.

The CDR3 DNA reads TGTGCCAGCAGCGTGAGGGACGGAGGATACGAGCAGTACTTC. It translates to CASSVRDGGYEQYF. The chain is built from TRBV9 and TRBJ2-7; D assignment may be TRBD1 or TRBD2 (5 bases each). Germline V gene data show CDR1 as SGDLS and CDR2 as YYNGEE. The germline V and J ends were trimmed by 2 bases and 4 bases, with 13 bases remaining between them. The length of the CDR3 is 14 residues.

This rearrangement joins TRBV28 to TRBJ1-1, with TRBD1 as a possible D gene (5 bases). CDR3 length equals 12 residues. Germline V CDR1 and CDR2: MDHEN, SYDVKM. Trimming left V 4 bases short and J 3 bases short, with 6 bases between. Here the CDR3 reads CASSWGDTEAFF. CDR3 sequence (DNA): TGTGCCAGCAGTTGGGGCGACACTGAAGCTTTCTTT.

As regards this clone: A read error may account for a junction end that differs from germline. This chain joins TRBV27 and TRBJ2-7; 9 bases match TRBD1. Germline loops: CDR1 MNHEY, CDR2 SMNVEV (reference sequence). This CDR3 spans 15 amino acids. The CDR3 spells CASSAIPGDRVNLNF. CDR3 sequence (DNA): TGTGCCAGCAGTGCAATTCCCGGGGACAGGGTAAATTTGAACTTC.

V is TRBV6-6 and J is TRBJ1-1; 9 bases agree with TRBD1. The CDR3 has 15 amino acids. Trimming cost V 6 bases and J 5 bases; bases outside gene matches: 10. The germline gives CDR1 MNHNY, CDR2 SVGAGI (reference sequence). In DNA, the CDR3 is TGTGCCAGCAGCCCGGGACAGGGAGAAAAGACTGAAGCTTTCTTT. Protein sequence: CASSPGQGEKTEAFF.

The sample holds one count of this clone. The J gene is TRBJ2-2, the V gene TRBV5-1; the match to TRBD1 covers 8 bases. The CDR3 loop spans 16 amino acids. The germline V gene encodes CDR1 SGHRS and CDR2 YFSETQ. Losses at the gene ends were 2 bases for V and 0 bases for J; bases not matched to a gene: 3. The CDR3 nucleotides are TGCGCCAGCAGCTTTTCGGGACAGGCGAACACCGGGGAGCTGTTTTTT. It yields the protein CASSFSGQANTGELFF.

The sample holds one count of this clone. The chain couples TRBV11-2 to TRBJ2-7, with D perhaps matching TRBD1 or TRBD2 (6 bases each). Germline V lookup: CDR1 SGHAT, CDR2 FQNNGV. V was trimmed by 7 bases and J by 7 bases, leaving 23 bases between them. The CDR3 sequence is 15 residues long. CDR3 DNA sequence: TGTGCCAGCACTAATGACTGGGGGGCTCGGGGTGAGCAGTACTTC. Translating gives CASTNDWGARGEQYF. Full variable domain (missing parts from reference TRBV11-2 and TRBJ2-7): EAGVAQSPRYKIIEKRQSVAFWCNPISGHATLYWYQQILGQGPKLLIQFQNNGVVDDSQLPKDRFSAERLKGVDSTLKIQPAKLEDSAVYLCASTNDWGARGEQYFGPGTRLTVT.

The chain couples TRBV5-4 to TRBJ2-5, with 10 positions matching TRBD2. Looked up from germline, CDR1 is SGHNT and CDR2 is YYREEE (reference sequence). This CDR3 comprises 15 residues. After removal of 4 bases from V and 5 bases from J, the junction contained 8 bases not matched to a gene. The CDR3 spells CASSPGGTSEETQYF. The CDR3 DNA reads as TGTGCCAGCAGCCCAGGGGGGACTAGCGAGGAGACCCAGTACTTC.

CDR3 region: CASSLGGESYYEQYF. Here the CDR3 DNA reads TGTGCCAGCAGCTTAGGCGGGGAATCCTACTACGAGCAGTACTTC. The chain joins TRBV11-2 to TRBJ2-7; perhaps TRBD2 as D (6 bases). V was trimmed by 1 base and J by 3 bases, leaving 13 bases between them. The CDR3 has 15 residues. Germline assignment: CDR1 SGHAT and CDR2 FQNNGV.

The sample holds one count of this clone. CDR3 coding DNA: TGCGCCAGCAGCTTGGTCCCGGGGGAGGAGACCCAGTACTTC. Protein sequence: CASSLVPGEETQYF. The chain joins TRBV5-1 to TRBJ2-5, with D maybe TRBD2 (6 bases). Deletions cut 0 bases from V and 5 bases from J, with 11 bases between. Germline lookup yields CDR1 SGHRS and CDR2 YFSETQ. This CDR3 has 14 amino acids.

The chain combines TRBV6-5 with TRBJ2-3; D ambiguous. Germline assignment: CDR1 MNHEY and CDR2 SVGAGI. The CDR3 spans 13 residues. V lost 2 bases and J 2 bases, leaving 5 bases between the germline ends. The CDR3 DNA is TGTGCCAGCAGTTACCGCCACACAGATACGCAGTATTTT. This codes for CASSYRHTDTQYF.

This clone showed up just once. This chain joins TRBV25-1 and TRBJ1-1, with a possible D match to TRBD1 (5 bases). CDR1 and CDR2 (germline): MGHDK, SYGVNS. The V gene lost 4 bases and the J gene lost 1 base, with 7 bases spanning the gap. The CDR3 is 13 amino acids. The CDR3 spells CASSAQGNTEAFF. The CDR3 DNA follows: TGTGCCAGCAGTGCTCAGGGGAACACTGAAGCTTTCTTT.

The chain carries TRBV5-5 and TRBJ1-1, with D uncertain. Germline lookup yields CDR1 SGHKS and CDR2 YYEKEE (reference sequence). The CDR3 runs 15 residues. The germline V and J ends were trimmed by 3 bases and 6 bases, with 18 bases remaining between them. The CDR3 protein is CASSSSPQFTAEAFF. CDR3 nucleotides: TGTGCCAGCAGCTCCTCACCCCAATTCACCGCTGAAGCTTTCTTT.

The chain joins TRBV18 to TRBJ2-2; no clear D. Germline V gene data show CDR1 as KGHSH and CDR2 as LQKENI. The CDR3 runs to 14 residues. Trimming removed 3 bases at V and 2 bases at J, with 7 bases between. CDR3 in DNA: TGTGCCAGCTCACCGAACAGCAACACCGGGGAGCTGTTTTTT. It translates to CASSPNSNTGELFF.

V is TRBV28 and J is TRBJ2-7; TRBD2 matches 8 bases. From germline, CDR1 is MDHEN and CDR2 SYDVKM. The CDR3 is 13 residues long. J was trimmed by 5 bases and V by 5 bases; bases with no gene match: 5. CDR3 bases: TGTGCCAGCAGTGGCGGGGGGTTTGACGAGCAGTACTTC. Its translation is CASSGGGFDEQYF.

The chain combines TRBV30 with TRBJ2-3; 10 bases align to TRBD1. V dropped 5 bases and J dropped 5; count of bases not matched to a gene: 10. CDR3 length: 15 residues. Germline CDR1 is GTSNPN and CDR2 is SVGIG (reference sequence). The CDR3 nucleotides are TGTGCCTGGCACGTGGGACAGGGGAATGGAGATACGCAGTATTTT. Translated, it gives CAWHVGQGNGDTQYF.

The chain is built from TRBV4-2 and TRBJ2-3; 11 bases are a match to TRBD2. From germline, CDR1 is LGHNA and CDR2 YNFKEQ. The CDR3 length is 16 residues. V was pared by 4 bases and J by 1 base, with 4 bases of the junction left unmatched. CDR3 loop: CASSLSSGGRTDTQYF. The CDR3 coding sequence is TGTGCCAGCAGCCTTTCTAGCGGGGGGCGCACAGATACGCAGTATTTT.

The chain couples TRBV4-1 to TRBJ2-4, with TRBD1 as a possible D gene (5 bases). From germline, CDR1 is MGHRA and CDR2 YSYEKL. V lost 0 bases and J lost 2, with 14 bases in between. This CDR3 is built from 17 residues. The chain's CDR3 is CASSQDGSGMSKNIQYF. The CDR3 nucleotides read TGCGCCAGCAGCCAAGATGGTTCAGGGATGTCCAAAAACATTCAGTACTTC.

V usage is TRBV4-3 and J usage is TRBJ1-2; 9 bases align to TRBD1. CDR1 is LGHNA and CDR2 is YSLEER in the germline V gene. This CDR3 spans 15 amino acids. V lost 4 bases and J lost 5; bases outside the gene matches: 8. CDR3 amino acids: CASSLGTGQNYGYTF. In DNA, the CDR3 is TGCGCCAGCAGCCTCGGGACAGGGCAGAATTATGGCTACACCTTC.

The CDR3 nucleotides are TGCGCCAGCAGCCAAGATAGGGGGTTTAGCAATCAGCCCCAGCATTTT. This gives the protein CASSQDRGFSNQPQHF. This chain links TRBV4-3 with TRBJ1-5, with a possible D match to TRBD1 (6 bases). The germline CDR1 and CDR2 sequences are LGHNA and YSLEER. Trimming left V 0 bases short and J 0 bases short, with 9 bases between. The CDR3 runs to 16 residues.

This chain's CDR3 is CASSFVAGTGGFYEQYF. The CDR3 region has the DNA TGCGCCAGCAGCTTCGTGGCTGGGACAGGGGGTTTTTACGAGCAGTACTTC. This chain uses TRBV5-1 with TRBJ2-7; 11 bases line up with TRBD1. Germline V gene data show CDR1 as SGHRS and CDR2 as YFSETQ. The CDR3 contains 17 residues. The V gene end was trimmed by 2 bases and the J gene end by 4 bases; junction bases not matched to a gene: 11.

This chain uses TRBV10-3 with TRBJ2-3, with unresolved D. Germline lookup yields CDR1 ENHRY and CDR2 SYGVKD. Trimming cost V 2 bases and J 0 bases, with 12 bases left between them. This CDR3 comprises 16 residues. CDR3 loop: CAISENNPTSTDTQYF. CDR3 sequence (DNA): TGTGCCATCAGTGAGAATAACCCAACGAGCACAGATACGCAGTATTTT.

The chain employs TRBV7-2 and TRBJ2-6; possible D gene TRBD2, 7 bases. CDR1 SGHTA and CDR2 FQGNSA come from the germline V gene. The CDR3 covers 18 residues. Trimming left V 5 bases short and J 4 bases short, with 21 bases between. CDR3 sequence: CASSPAWGGGAGANVLTF. The CDR3 DNA reads TGTGCCAGCAGCCCAGCCTGGGGAGGGGGTGCCGGGGCCAACGTCCTGACTTTC.

Only one count was recorded for this clone. The gene calls are TRBV6-4 and TRBJ1-5; no reliable D call. Germline CDR1 is MRHNA and CDR2 is SNTAGT. Trimming left V 3 bases short and J 5 bases short, with 8 bases between. This CDR3 region has 13 residues. CDR3 sequence reads: CASSDQVDQPQHF. The CDR3, as DNA: TGTGCCAGCAGTGATCAGGTTGATCAGCCCCAGCATTTT.